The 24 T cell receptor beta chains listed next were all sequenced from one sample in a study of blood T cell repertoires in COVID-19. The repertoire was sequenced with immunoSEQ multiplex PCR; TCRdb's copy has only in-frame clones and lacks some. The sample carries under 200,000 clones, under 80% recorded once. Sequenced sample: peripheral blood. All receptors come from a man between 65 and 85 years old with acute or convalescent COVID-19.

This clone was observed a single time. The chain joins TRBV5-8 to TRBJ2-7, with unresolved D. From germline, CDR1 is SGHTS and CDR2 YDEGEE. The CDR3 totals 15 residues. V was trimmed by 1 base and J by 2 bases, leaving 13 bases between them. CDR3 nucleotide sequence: TGTGCCAGCAGCTTGTATGGTGGCAACCCCTACGAGCAGTACTTC. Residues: CASSLYGGNPYEQYF.

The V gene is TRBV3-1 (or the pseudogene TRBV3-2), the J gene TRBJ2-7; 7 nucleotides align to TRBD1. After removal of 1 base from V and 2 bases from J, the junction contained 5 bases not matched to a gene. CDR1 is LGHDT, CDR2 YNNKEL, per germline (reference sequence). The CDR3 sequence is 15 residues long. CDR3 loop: CASSQVDRPPYEQYF. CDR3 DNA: TGTGCCAGCAGCCAAGTGGACAGGCCCCCCTACGAGCAGTACTTC.

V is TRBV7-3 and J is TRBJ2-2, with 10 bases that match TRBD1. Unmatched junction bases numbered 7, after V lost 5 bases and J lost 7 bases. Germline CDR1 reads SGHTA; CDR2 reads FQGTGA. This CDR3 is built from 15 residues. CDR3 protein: CASSPGDRGSGELFF. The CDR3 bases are TGTGCCAGCAGCCCGGGGGACAGGGGTAGCGGGGAGCTGTTTTTT.

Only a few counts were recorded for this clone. CDR3 coding DNA: TGCGCCAGCAGCCAATCTACGAGTGACGAGCAGTACTTC. It encodes CASSQSTSDEQYF. This chain links TRBV4-1 with TRBJ2-7; D remains unclear. The CDR3 extends over 13 amino acids. CDR1 and CDR2 from the germline V gene are MGHRA and YSYEKL. V was trimmed by 2 bases and J by 5 bases, leaving 10 bases between them.

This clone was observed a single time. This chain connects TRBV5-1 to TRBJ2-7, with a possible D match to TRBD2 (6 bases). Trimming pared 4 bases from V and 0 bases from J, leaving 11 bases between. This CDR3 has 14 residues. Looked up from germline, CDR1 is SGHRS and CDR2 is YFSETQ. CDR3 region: CASSPQTSSYEQYF. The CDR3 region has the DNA TGCGCCAGCAGCCCTCAGACTAGCTCCTACGAGCAGTACTTC.

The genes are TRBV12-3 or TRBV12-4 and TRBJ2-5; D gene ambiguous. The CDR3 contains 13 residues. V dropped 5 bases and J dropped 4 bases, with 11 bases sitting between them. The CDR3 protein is CASSPQTGETQYF. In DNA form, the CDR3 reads TGTGCCAGCAGTCCCCAGACGGGAGAGACCCAGTACTTC.

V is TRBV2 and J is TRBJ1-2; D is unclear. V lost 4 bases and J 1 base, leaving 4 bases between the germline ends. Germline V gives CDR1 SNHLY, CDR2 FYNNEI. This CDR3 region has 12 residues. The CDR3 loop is CASSGLNYGYTF. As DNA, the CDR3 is TGTGCCAGCAGTGGGCTTAACTATGGCTACACCTTC.

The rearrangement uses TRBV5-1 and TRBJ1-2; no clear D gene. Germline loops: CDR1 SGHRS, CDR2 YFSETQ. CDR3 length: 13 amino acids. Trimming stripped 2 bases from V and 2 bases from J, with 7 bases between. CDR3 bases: TGCGCCAGCAGCTTCTACGAAAACTATGGCTACACCTTC. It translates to CASSFYENYGYTF.

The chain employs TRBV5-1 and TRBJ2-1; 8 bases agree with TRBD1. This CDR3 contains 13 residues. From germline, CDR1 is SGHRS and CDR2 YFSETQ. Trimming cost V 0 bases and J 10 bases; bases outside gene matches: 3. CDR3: CASSLGDRNEQFF. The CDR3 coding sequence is TGCGCCAGCAGCTTGGGGGACAGGAACGAGCAGTTCTTC.

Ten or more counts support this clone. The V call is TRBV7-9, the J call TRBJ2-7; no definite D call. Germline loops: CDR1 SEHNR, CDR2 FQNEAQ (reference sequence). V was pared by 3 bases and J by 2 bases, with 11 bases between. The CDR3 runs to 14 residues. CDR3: CASSLGDNTYEQYF. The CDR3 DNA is TGTGCCAGCAGCTTGGGTGACAACACCTACGAGCAGTACTTC.

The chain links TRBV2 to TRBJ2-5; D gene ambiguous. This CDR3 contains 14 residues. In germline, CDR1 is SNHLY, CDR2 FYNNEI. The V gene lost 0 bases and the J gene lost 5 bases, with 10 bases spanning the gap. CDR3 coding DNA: TGTGCCAGCAGTGAAGCGCTCGACGGGGAGACCCAGTACTTC. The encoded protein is CASSEALDGETQYF. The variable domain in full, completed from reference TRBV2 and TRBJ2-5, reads EPEVTQTPSHQVTQMGQEVILRCVPISNHLYFYWYRQILGQKVEFLVSFYNNEISEKSEIFDDQFSVERPDGSNFTLKIRSTKLEDSAMYFCASSEALDGETQYFGPGTRLLVL.

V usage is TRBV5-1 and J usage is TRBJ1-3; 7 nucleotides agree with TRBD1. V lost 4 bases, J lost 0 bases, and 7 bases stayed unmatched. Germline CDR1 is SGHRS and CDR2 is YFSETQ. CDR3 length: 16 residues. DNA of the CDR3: TGCGCCAGCAGCGTGGGACAGTCCCCCTCTGGAAACACCATATATTTT. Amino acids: CASSVGQSPSGNTIYF.

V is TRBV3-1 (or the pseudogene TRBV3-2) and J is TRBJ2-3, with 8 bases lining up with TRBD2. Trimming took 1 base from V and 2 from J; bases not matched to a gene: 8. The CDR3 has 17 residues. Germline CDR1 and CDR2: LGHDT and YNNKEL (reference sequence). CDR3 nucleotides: TGTGCCAGCAGCCAAGGGGTCAGCGGGGGATCCACAGATACGCAGTATTTT. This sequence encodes CASSQGVSGGSTDTQYF.

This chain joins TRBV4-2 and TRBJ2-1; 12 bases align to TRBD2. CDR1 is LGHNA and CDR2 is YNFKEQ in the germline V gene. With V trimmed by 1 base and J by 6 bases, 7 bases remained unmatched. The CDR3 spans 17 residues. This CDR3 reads CASSQASLAGGANEQFF. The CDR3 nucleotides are TGTGCCAGCAGCCAAGCCTCACTAGCGGGGGGAGCCAATGAGCAGTTCTTC.

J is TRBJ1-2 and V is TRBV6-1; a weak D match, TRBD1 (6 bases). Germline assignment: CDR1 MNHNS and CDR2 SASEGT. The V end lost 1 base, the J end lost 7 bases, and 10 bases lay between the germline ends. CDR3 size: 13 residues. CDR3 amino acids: CASSEDRVGGYTF. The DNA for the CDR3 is TGTGCCAGCAGTGAAGACAGGGTTGGTGGCTACACCTTC.

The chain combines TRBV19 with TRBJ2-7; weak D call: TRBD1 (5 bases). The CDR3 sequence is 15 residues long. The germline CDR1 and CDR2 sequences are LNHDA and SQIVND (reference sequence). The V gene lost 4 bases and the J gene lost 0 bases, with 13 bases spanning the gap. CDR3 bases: TGTGCCAGTAGTAGAGGCGACAGTAACTCCTACGAGCAGTACTTC. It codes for CASSRGDSNSYEQYF.

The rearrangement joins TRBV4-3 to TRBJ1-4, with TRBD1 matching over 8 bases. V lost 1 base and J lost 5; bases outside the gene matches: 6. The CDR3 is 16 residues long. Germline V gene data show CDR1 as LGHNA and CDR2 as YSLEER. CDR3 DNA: TGCGCCAGCAGCCAAGGTGTAGACAGGGGCAATGAAAAACTGTTTTTT. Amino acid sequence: CASSQGVDRGNEKLFF.

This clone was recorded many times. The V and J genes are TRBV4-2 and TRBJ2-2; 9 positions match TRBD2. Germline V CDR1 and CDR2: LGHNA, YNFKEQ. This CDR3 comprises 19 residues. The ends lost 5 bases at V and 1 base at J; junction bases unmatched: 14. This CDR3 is CASSTGSSSGNLNTGELFF. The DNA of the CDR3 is TGTGCCAGCAGCACCGGGTCGTCTAGCGGGAATTTGAACACCGGGGAGCTGTTTTTT.

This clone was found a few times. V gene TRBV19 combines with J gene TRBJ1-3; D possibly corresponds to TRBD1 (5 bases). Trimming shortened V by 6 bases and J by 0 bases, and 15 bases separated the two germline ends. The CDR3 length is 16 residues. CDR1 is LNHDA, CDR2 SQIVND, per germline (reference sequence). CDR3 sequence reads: CASRMGLVSSGNTIYF. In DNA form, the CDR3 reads TGTGCCAGTAGGATGGGACTCGTGAGCTCTGGAAACACCATATATTTT.

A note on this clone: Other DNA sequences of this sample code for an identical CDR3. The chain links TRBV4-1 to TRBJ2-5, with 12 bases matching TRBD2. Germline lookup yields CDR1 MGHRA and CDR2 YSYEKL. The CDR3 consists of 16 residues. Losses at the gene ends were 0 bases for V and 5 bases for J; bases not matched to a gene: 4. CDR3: CASSQDLAGGPETQYF. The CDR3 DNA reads TGCGCCAGCAGCCAAGATCTAGCGGGAGGGCCGGAGACCCAGTACTTC.

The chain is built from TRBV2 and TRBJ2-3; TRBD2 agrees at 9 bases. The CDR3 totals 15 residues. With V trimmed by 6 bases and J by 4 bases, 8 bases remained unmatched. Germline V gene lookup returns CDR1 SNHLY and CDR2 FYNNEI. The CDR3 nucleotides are TGTGCCAGCAGCGCCCGGGCGGGAGGGCCAGATACGCAGTATTTT. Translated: CASSARAGGPDTQYF.

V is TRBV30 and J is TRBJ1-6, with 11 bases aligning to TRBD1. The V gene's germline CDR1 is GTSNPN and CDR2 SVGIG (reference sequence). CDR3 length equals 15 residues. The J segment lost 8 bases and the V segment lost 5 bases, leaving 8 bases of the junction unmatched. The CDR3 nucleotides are TGTGCCTGGGACTCCGGGACAGGGGGATATTCACCCCTCCACTTT. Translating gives CAWDSGTGGYSPLHF.

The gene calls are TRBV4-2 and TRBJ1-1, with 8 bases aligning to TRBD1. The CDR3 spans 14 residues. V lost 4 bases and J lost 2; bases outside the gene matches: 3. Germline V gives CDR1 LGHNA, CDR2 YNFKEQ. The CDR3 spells CASSLGQGNTEAFF. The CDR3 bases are TGTGCCAGCAGCCTAGGACAGGGAAACACTGAAGCTTTCTTT.

CDR3 amino acids: CASSARVNYGYTF. The CDR3 region has the DNA TGTGCCAGTAGCGCCAGGGTTAACTATGGCTACACCTTC. The chain employs TRBV19 and TRBJ1-2; maybe TRBD1 (5 bases). Trimming cost V 6 bases and J 1 base, with 9 bases left between them. The CDR3 runs 13 residues. In germline, CDR1 is LNHDA, CDR2 SQIVND (reference sequence).